A single sample is the source of the 2 T cell receptor beta chains below, sequenced in a study of OX40 agonist ivuxolimab in advanced cancers. Sequencing used immunoSEQ multiplex PCR; TCRdb keeps in-frame clones, though not all of them. The profile shows around 62,000 clones, roughly four fifths of them singletons. The sequencing here drew on CD4+ or CD8+ T cells sorted from blood, taken in a trial of the OX40 agonist ivuxolimab. These receptors were collected from an adult with an advanced solid tumor such as melanoma, head and neck, liver or kidney cancer.

The V gene is TRBV4-2, the J gene TRBJ2-3; the D is unclear. V lost 3 bases, J lost 5 bases, and 9 bases lay in between. The CDR3 runs 13 residues. Germline values: CDR1 LGHNA, CDR2 YNFKEQ. Here the CDR3 DNA reads TGTGCCAGCAGCCATCAAGCTGGAGATACGCAGTATTTT. It encodes CASSHQAGDTQYF.

On this clone: Compared with germline, one end of the junction differs, possibly owing to a read error. CDR3 nucleotides: TGTGCTAGCAGCTTAGTAGGGTCGGCCCAAGAGACCCAGTACTTC. It specifies CASSLVGSAQETQYF. This chain connects TRBV7-7 to TRBJ2-5, with D hard to call. Germline loops: CDR1 SSHAT, CDR2 FNYEAQ (reference sequence). The CDR3 contains 15 residues.